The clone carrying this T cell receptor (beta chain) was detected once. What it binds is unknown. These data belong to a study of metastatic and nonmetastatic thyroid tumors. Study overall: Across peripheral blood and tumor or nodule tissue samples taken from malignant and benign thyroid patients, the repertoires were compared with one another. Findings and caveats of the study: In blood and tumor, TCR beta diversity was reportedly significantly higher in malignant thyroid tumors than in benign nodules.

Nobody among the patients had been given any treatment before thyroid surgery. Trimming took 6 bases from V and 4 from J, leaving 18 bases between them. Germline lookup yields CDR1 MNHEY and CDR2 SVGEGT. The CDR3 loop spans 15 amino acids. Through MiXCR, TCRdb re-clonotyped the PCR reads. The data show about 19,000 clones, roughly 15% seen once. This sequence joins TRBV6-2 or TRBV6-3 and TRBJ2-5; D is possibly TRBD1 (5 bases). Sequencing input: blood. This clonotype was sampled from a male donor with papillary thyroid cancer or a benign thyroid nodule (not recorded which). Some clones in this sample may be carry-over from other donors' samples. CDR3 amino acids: CASSAIRARAETQYF. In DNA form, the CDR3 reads TGTGCCAGCAGCGCCATCAGGGCCCGGGCAGAGACCCAGTACTTC.